This section outlines one T cell receptor beta chain sequence together with its context. Its cognate antigen is unknown. One entry per CDR3 protein results from TCRdb running MiXCR on the reads. In the table there are more than 350,000 distinct CDR3 sequences, approximately 31% of which are singletons. This sample was included in a study of T cell repertoires in cytomegalovirus infection. Study summary: Both a matching HLA type and CMV infection were indicated by public TCR beta signatures. The study, taken as a whole, reports: HLA-C-restricted, CMV-specific TCR beta clonotypes were dominant ex vivo.

Germline V gene lookup returns CDR1 MDHEN and CDR2 SYDVKM. The CDR3 runs 14 residues. V lost 10 bases, J lost 2 bases, and 18 bases lay in between. Sequenced sample: PBMCs. This TCR derives from a human donor in good health (CMV status not recorded). Some clones in this sample may be carry-over from other donors' samples. The gene calls are TRBV28 and TRBJ2-7, with TRBD1 as a possible D gene (5 bases). CDR3 amino acids: CATGIISKPYEQYF. CDR3 bases: TGTGCCACAGGGATAATAAGCAAACCCTACGAGCAGTACTTC.